These 21 T cell receptor beta chains came from one sample sequenced in a study of human T cells and chemical hapten exposure. Specified time point: patch test 1, 2 weeks after DPC sensitization. Noted treatment: therapeutic diphenylcyclopropenone sensitization with weekly scalp DPC. TCRdb re-called the RACE reads through MiXCR, storing one row per CDR3 protein. This table has about 360,000 distinct CDR3 sequences, approximately 6.3% appearing once. Sequenced here: whole blood, sampled in connection with sensitization to the hapten diphenylcyclopropenone (DPC). The source is a woman aged 18-29 years with alopecia areata. Some clones in this sample may be carry-over from other donors' samples.

J is TRBJ2-7 and V is TRBV7-6, with D possibly being TRBD1 or TRBD2 (5 bases each). V was shortened by 5 bases and J by 5 bases, with 19 bases between the two germline ends. The CDR3 has 15 residues. Germline CDR1 reads SGHVS; CDR2 reads FNYEAQ. CDR3 sequence reads: CASSLPGLNGNEQYF. The CDR3 region has the DNA TGTGCCAGCAGCCTCCCGGGGCTAAATGGGAACGAGCAGTACTTC.

The rearrangement uses TRBV6-2 or TRBV6-3 and TRBJ2-2; 10 nucleotides match TRBD2. V lost 5 bases to trimming and J lost 0 bases; unmatched junction nucleotides: 3. Germline-derived CDR1 and CDR2 are MNHEY and SVGEGT. The CDR3 extends over 16 amino acids. The CDR3 protein is CASSNGLAANTGELFF. The CDR3 DNA reads TGTGCCAGCAGTAACGGACTAGCGGCGAACACCGGGGAGCTGTTTTTT.

This clonotype was seen many times. The CDR3 DNA is TGTGCCAGCAGCCCCGAGACAGAGATTCAGTACTTC. Translation gives CASSPETEIQYF. The chain joins TRBV6-2 or TRBV6-3 to TRBJ2-4, with a weak D call TRBD1 (5 bases). V lost 6 bases to trimming and J lost 10 bases, with 13 bases between them. The V gene's germline CDR1 is MNHEY and CDR2 SVGEGT. The CDR3 is 12 residues long.

This clonotype was observed at least ten times. V usage is TRBV18 and J usage is TRBJ2-7; D call uncertain. Germline V gene lookup returns CDR1 KGHSH and CDR2 LQKENI. Trimming removed 3 bases at V and 4 bases at J, with 4 bases between. This CDR3 has 11 residues. CDR3: CASSPEYEQYF. The CDR3 DNA reads TGTGCCAGCTCACCGGAGTACGAGCAGTACTTC.

This clonotype was counted a few times. The V gene is TRBV20-1, the J gene TRBJ1-6; D unclear. The CDR3 runs to 13 residues. V shed 3 bases and J shed 7 bases, with 10 bases lying between them. The germline gives CDR1 DFQATT, CDR2 SNEGSKA (reference sequence). The CDR3 nucleotides are TGCAGTGCTAGTACAAGAACCAATTCACCCCTCCACTTT. Translated: CSASTRTNSPLHF.

The sample holds many counts of this clonotype. The chain links TRBV7-9 to TRBJ2-2; 7 nucleotides align to TRBD1. CDR1 and CDR2 (germline): SEHNR, FQNEAQ (reference sequence). V was clipped by 7 bases and J by 12 bases; unmatched bases: 20. The CDR3 has 16 amino acids. This chain's CDR3 is CASIPSLRGQPPKLFF. Here the CDR3 DNA reads TGTGCCAGCATCCCCAGTTTGAGGGGACAGCCACCCAAGCTGTTTTTT.

This clonotype was seen ten or more times. V gene TRBV7-2 combines with J gene TRBJ1-6; TRBD1 aligns across 7 bases. Germline CDR1 SGHTA, CDR2 FQGNSA. V gave up 3 bases and J gave up 7 bases; unmatched junction bases: 3. This CDR3 is 14 amino acids long. The CDR3 protein is CASSLATGNSPLHF. In DNA, the CDR3 is TGTGCCAGCAGCTTGGCGACAGGGAATTCACCCCTCCACTTT. The variable domain in full, with the rest retrieved from reference TRBV7-2 and TRBJ1-6, is GAGVSQSPSNKVTEKGKDVELRCDPISGHTALYWYRQSLGQGLEFLIYFQGNSAPDKSGLPSDRFSAERTGGSVSTLTIQRTQQEDSAVYLCASSLATGNSPLHFGNGTRLTVT.

There are a few counts of this clonotype. This chain connects TRBV29-1 to TRBJ2-5; TRBD1 matches at 9 bases. The CDR3 totals 14 residues. Germline V CDR1 and CDR2: SQVTM, ANQGSEA. With 3 bases clipped from V and 5 bases from J, the junction kept 7 bases outside the gene matches. The CDR3 loop is CSVDRGQGRETQYF. In nucleotides, the CDR3 is TGCAGCGTTGACAGGGGACAGGGAAGGGAGACCCAGTACTTC.

The CDR3 bases are TGTGCCAGCAGTTTACCCCGGGGTCTCCTGACGAACACCGGGGAGCTGTTTTTT. This translates into CASSLPRGLLTNTGELFF. V gene TRBV28 combines with J gene TRBJ2-2; D might be TRBD2 (5 bases). In germline, CDR1 is MDHEN, CDR2 SYDVKM. The CDR3 has 18 residues. The V and J ends lost 2 bases and 0 bases respectively, with 16 bases between them.

This clonotype was recorded at least ten times. The chain links TRBV7-6 to TRBJ2-5, with D perhaps matching TRBD1 or TRBD2 (5 bases each). The CDR3 length is 15 residues. Germline V gene sequence: CDR1 SGHVS, CDR2 FNYEAQ. V shed 5 bases and J shed 3 bases, with 16 bases lying between them. This CDR3 reads CASSPPKGREETQYF. In nucleotides, the CDR3 is TGTGCCAGCAGCCCCCCGAAGGGGCGGGAAGAGACCCAGTACTTC.

This clonotype was seen many times. This is likely a read error, given that the CDR3 carries no conserved phenylalanine or tryptophan at its end. The DNA is omitted, as the CDR3 cannot be located on it reliably, and the CDR3 follows TCRdb's listing. The rearrangement uses TRBV29-1 and TRBJ2-7; the table calls TRBD2, which could not be checked here. Germline CDR1 is SQVTM and CDR2 is ANQGSEA. Including both end residues, the CDR3 is 10 amino acids long. Here the CDR3 reads CSVAGPIPSP.

The chain employs TRBV10-3 and TRBJ2-3; D not certain. CDR1 ENHRY and CDR2 SYGVKD come from the germline V gene. This CDR3 comprises 14 residues. V shed 8 bases and J shed 2 bases, with 14 bases lying between them. The CDR3 nucleotides are TGTGCCATCGCCTGTAGGATGAACACAGATACGCAGTATTTT. It yields the protein CAIACRMNTDTQYF.

Notes on this clonotype: The junction differs from germline at one of its ends, possibly a read error. This chain connects TRBV6-5 to TRBJ2-5, with TRBD2 identical over 12 bases. The CDR3 consists of 14 residues. CDR1 and CDR2 (germline): MNHEY, SVGAGI. CDR3 region: CASSSRLAGAPPDF. DNA of the CDR3: TGTGCCAGCAGTTCTCGACTAGCGGGGGCCCCCCCGGACTTC.

In this sample, this clonotype turned up a few times. This chain joins TRBV11-2 and TRBJ1-2, with 9 bases lining up with TRBD1. The germline gives CDR1 SGHAT, CDR2 FQNNGV. V dropped 8 bases and J dropped 5; count of bases not matched to a gene: 3. There are 12 residues in the CDR3. The CDR3 sequence: CASRDREYGYTF. CDR3 coding DNA: TGTGCCAGCCGGGACAGGGAATATGGCTACACCTTC.

This chain connects TRBV6-5 to TRBJ1-6; D unclear. V was pared by 5 bases and J by 13 bases, with 18 bases between. The CDR3 is 14 amino acids. Germline V gene sequence: CDR1 MNHEY, CDR2 SVGAGI. CDR3 sequence: CASSQGLSPFPLHF. CDR3 coding DNA: TGTGCCAGCAGTCAAGGACTGAGCCCCTTTCCCCTCCACTTT.

This clonotype was detected a few times. The chain uses TRBV5-1 and TRBJ1-1, with D tentatively TRBD1 (6 bases). This CDR3 is built from 15 residues. The ends were cut back, 4 bases at V and 1 base at J, with 14 bases in the middle. Germline V gives CDR1 SGHRS, CDR2 YFSETQ. The CDR3 nucleotides read TGCGCCAGCAGCGTTCCGGGACAACGGAACACTGAAGCTTTCTTT. Its protein is CASSVPGQRNTEAFF. Looking up the rest from reference TRBV5-1 and TRBJ1-1 gives the full variable domain: KAGVTQTPRYLIKTRGQQVTLSCSPISGHRSVSWYQQTPGQGLQFLFEYFSETQRNKGNFPGRFSGRQFSNSRSEMNVSTLELGDSALYLCASSVPGQRNTEAFFGQGTRLTVV.

This clonotype was detected only a few times. The chain uses TRBV6-1 and TRBJ1-3; tentatively, D is TRBD1 (6 bases). Germline V CDR1 and CDR2: MNHNS, SASEGT. The V end lost 10 bases, the J end lost 1 base, and 14 bases lay between the germline ends. The CDR3 extends over 14 amino acids. DNA for the CDR3: TGTGCCACCTTTCAAGGGGGGTCTGGAAACACCATATATTTT. Its translation: CATFQGGSGNTIYF.

This clonotype was counted between two and nine times. The chain recombines TRBV6-5 with TRBJ2-7, with 9 bases matching TRBD2. Per germline, CDR1 MNHEY and CDR2 SVGAGI. Trimming at V came to 6 bases and at J to 2 bases, leaving 8 bases not matched to a gene. CDR3 length equals 15 residues. The CDR3 here is CASRDSGGPTYEQYF. DNA of the CDR3: TGTGCCAGCAGGGATAGCGGGGGCCCAACCTACGAGCAGTACTTC.

This chain connects TRBV6-5 to TRBJ1-5; D is unresolved. Trimming shortened V by 6 bases and J by 6 bases, and 12 bases separated the two germline ends. Germline V CDR1 and CDR2: MNHEY, SVGAGI. The CDR3 has 13 amino acids. The CDR3: CASSRVRGQPQHF. CDR3 DNA sequence: TGTGCCAGCAGCCGGGTCCGGGGTCAGCCCCAGCATTTT.

This clonotype occurred a few times. The chain carries TRBV4-1 and TRBJ2-7; 7 nucleotides agree with TRBD2. CDR1 and CDR2 (germline): MGHRA, YSYEKL. The CDR3 is 15 amino acids. With 2 bases clipped from V and 2 bases from J, the junction kept 6 bases outside the gene matches. CDR3 DNA sequence: TGCGCCAGCAGCCAATCCCCTGGGGGGGCCTACGAGCAGTACTTC. Its protein is CASSQSPGGAYEQYF.

The chain joins TRBV3-1 to TRBJ2-1; 11 bases agree with TRBD2. Germline V gene lookup returns CDR1 LGHDT and CDR2 YNNKEL (reference sequence). This CDR3 has 16 residues. V dropped 1 base and J dropped 12; count of bases not matched to a gene: 11. Here the CDR3 reads CASSQAVAGGHPVQFF. In DNA form, the CDR3 reads TGTGCCAGCAGCCAAGCGGTAGCGGGGGGGCACCCTGTGCAGTTCTTC.